The table lists the clone carrying this TCR beta chain with a few counts. Assay: immunoSEQ multiplex PCR; the TCRdb copy retains only in-frame clones and omits some. The table has about 130,000 clones, around 89% seen once; the top ten hold 18%. The data stem from a study of blood T cell repertoires in COVID-19. V was cut by 5 bases and J by 2 bases, with 13 bases left in between. This CDR3 has 14 residues. Germline CDR1 reads LNHDA; CDR2 reads SQIVND (reference sequence). This TCR was sampled from a man over 45 with active or convalescent COVID-19. Sequencing was done on a sample of peripheral blood. The rearrangement links TRBV19 to TRBJ2-7; D is perhaps TRBD1 (6 bases). The CDR3: CASSWRDRPYEQYF. In DNA form, the CDR3 reads TGTGCCAGTAGTTGGAGAGACAGGCCCTACGAGCAGTACTTC.